The rows below give T cell receptor beta chains drawn from one sample of a study of T cell changes during pregnancy in multiple sclerosis. The table came from immunoSEQ multiplex PCR; TCRdb's copy has only in-frame clones and leaves some out. The table records some 60,000 clones, approximately 91% of them present only once. Source: CD4+ T cells from peripheral blood mononuclear cells, taken in the third trimester of pregnancy. The origin of the receptors is a female donor with multiple sclerosis, enrolled in a pregnancy study. Each CDR3 is given with its conserved first and last residue. Fields, in order: CDR3 length, V gene, clone size, J gene, D gene, CDR3 protein, CDR3 DNA. A D gene is named only where the DNA matches it firmly. Size is stated for part of the rows, as once, few or many counts, or as a class when the clone is expanded.

cdr3_length: 16; v_call: TRBV6-5; clone_size: once; j_call: TRBJ1-6; d_call: -; cdr3_aa: CASSLAFTGADSPLHF; cdr3_nt: TGTGCCAGCAGTTTGGCCTTTACAGGCGCCGATTCACCCCTCCACTTT
cdr3_length: 16; v_call: TRBV30; clone_size: -; j_call: TRBJ2-2; d_call: TRBD1; cdr3_aa: CAWESAGQGAVGELFF; cdr3_nt: TGTGCCTGGGAAAGCGCGGGACAGGGGGCCGTCGGGGAGCTGTTTTTT
cdr3_length: 11; v_call: TRBV20-1; clone_size: -; j_call: TRBJ1-1; d_call: -; cdr3_aa: CSASQGTEAFF; cdr3_nt: TGCAGTGCTAGCCAGGGAACTGAAGCTTTCTTT
cdr3_length: 15; v_call: TRBV5-1; clone_size: -; j_call: TRBJ1-3; d_call: -; cdr3_aa: CASSIDGISGNTIYF; cdr3_nt: TGCGCCAGCAGCATTGACGGGATCTCTGGAAACACCATATATTTT
cdr3_length: 14; v_call: TRBV2; clone_size: -; j_call: TRBJ2-5; d_call: -; cdr3_aa: CAAGLAGAYETQYF; cdr3_nt: TGTGCCGCAGGTTTGGCAGGGGCATATGAGACCCAGTACTTC
cdr3_length: 16; v_call: TRBV9; clone_size: -; j_call: TRBJ2-2; d_call: -; cdr3_aa: CASSVSLTENTGELFF; cdr3_nt: TGTGCCAGCAGCGTATCGCTGACAGAGAACACCGGGGAGCTGTTTTTT
cdr3_length: 15; v_call: TRBV5-1; clone_size: -; j_call: TRBJ2-2; d_call: -; cdr3_aa: CASSSGTQNTGELFF; cdr3_nt: TGCGCCAGCAGCTCCGGGACTCAGAACACCGGGGAGCTGTTTTTT
cdr3_length: 16; v_call: TRBV5-1; clone_size: -; j_call: TRBJ1-6; d_call: -; cdr3_aa: CASSWGGVEYYSPLHF; cdr3_nt: TGCGCCAGCAGCTGGGGAGGGGTCGAGTATTATTCACCCCTCCACTTT
cdr3_length: 15; v_call: TRBV10-3; clone_size: -; j_call: TRBJ1-3; d_call: -; cdr3_aa: CAISESQGAGNTIYF; cdr3_nt: TGTGCCATCAGTGAGTCGCAGGGTGCCGGAAACACCATATATTTT
cdr3_length: 16; v_call: TRBV5-4; clone_size: -; j_call: TRBJ2-7; d_call: -; cdr3_aa: CASSPGGTASSYEQYF; cdr3_nt: TGTGCCAGCAGCCCGGGGGGGACAGCAAGTTCCTACGAGCAGTACTTC
cdr3_length: 13; v_call: TRBV5-6; clone_size: few; j_call: TRBJ1-3; d_call: -; cdr3_aa: CASRQMAGNTIYF; cdr3_nt: TGTGCCAGCAGACAAATGGCTGGAAACACCATATATTTT
cdr3_length: 15; v_call: TRBV5-1; clone_size: -; j_call: TRBJ1-1; d_call: TRBD1; cdr3_aa: CASSPGQAPLAEAFF; cdr3_nt: TGCGCCAGCAGCCCGGGACAGGCGCCCTTGGCTGAAGCTTTCTTT
cdr3_length: 16; v_call: TRBV4-3; clone_size: -; j_call: TRBJ2-3; d_call: TRBD2; cdr3_aa: CASSQDGGGSTDTQYF; cdr3_nt: TGCGCCAGCAGCCAAGATGGCGGGGGTAGCACAGATACGCAGTATTTT
cdr3_length: 18; v_call: TRBV11-3; clone_size: once; j_call: TRBJ2-1; d_call: TRBD2; cdr3_aa: CASSLDQGGTRMANEQFF; cdr3_nt: TGTGCCAGCAGCTTAGATCAGGGAGGGACTAGGATGGCCAATGAGCAGTTCTTC
cdr3_length: 15; v_call: TRBV10-3; clone_size: -; j_call: TRBJ1-2; d_call: -; cdr3_aa: CAISPNRDANYGYTF; cdr3_nt: TGTGCCATCAGCCCTAACAGAGACGCTAACTATGGCTACACCTTC
cdr3_length: 14; v_call: TRBV30; clone_size: -; j_call: TRBJ2-1; d_call: -; cdr3_aa: CAWHPGGRGGEQFF; cdr3_nt: TGTGCCTGGCACCCGGGGGGCCGGGGCGGTGAGCAGTTCTTC
cdr3_length: 15; v_call: TRBV6-1; clone_size: -; j_call: TRBJ1-5; d_call: -; cdr3_aa: CASSEVVGGNQPQHF; cdr3_nt: TGTGCCAGCAGTGAAGTAGTAGGAGGCAATCAGCCCCAGCATTTT
cdr3_length: 13; v_call: TRBV19; clone_size: -; j_call: TRBJ2-7; d_call: TRBD1; cdr3_aa: CASSRTGTYEQYF; cdr3_nt: TGTGCCAGCAGCCGGACAGGGACCTACGAGCAGTACTTC
cdr3_length: 17; v_call: TRBV25-1; clone_size: -; j_call: TRBJ2-2; d_call: TRBD2; cdr3_aa: CASSEVERDLGPGELFF; cdr3_nt: TGTGCCAGCAGTGAAGTAGAGCGGGACCTAGGCCCCGGGGAGCTGTTTTTT
cdr3_length: 15; v_call: TRBV6-5; clone_size: -; j_call: TRBJ2-1; d_call: TRBD2; cdr3_aa: CASSYVAGGYNEQFF; cdr3_nt: TGTGCCAGCAGTTACGTAGCGGGAGGCTACAATGAGCAGTTCTTC
cdr3_length: 12; v_call: TRBV7-9; clone_size: once; j_call: TRBJ2-7; d_call: -; cdr3_aa: CASSFDSYEQYF; cdr3_nt: TGTGCCAGCAGCTTCGACAGCTACGAGCAGTACTTC
cdr3_length: 16; v_call: TRBV5-6; clone_size: -; j_call: TRBJ2-1; d_call: TRBD1; cdr3_aa: CASSLGGTGGYNEQFF; cdr3_nt: TGTGCCAGCAGCTTGGGCGGGACAGGGGGTTACAATGAGCAGTTCTTC
cdr3_length: 13; v_call: TRBV6-5; clone_size: -; j_call: TRBJ1-4; d_call: -; cdr3_aa: CASSGATNEKLFF; cdr3_nt: TGTGCCAGCTCGGGAGCAACTAATGAAAAACTGTTTTTT
cdr3_length: 13; v_call: TRBV2; clone_size: -; j_call: TRBJ1-6; d_call: -; cdr3_aa: CASSSRQDSPLHF; cdr3_nt: TGTGCCAGCAGTTCTCGACAGGATTCACCCCTCCACTTT
cdr3_length: 16; v_call: TRBV7-2; clone_size: -; j_call: TRBJ2-7; d_call: TRBD2; cdr3_aa: CASSFAGTSGRAVQYF; cdr3_nt: TGTGCCAGCAGCTTTGCCGGGACTAGCGGGAGGGCCGTGCAGTACTTC
cdr3_length: 14; v_call: TRBV7-6; clone_size: -; j_call: TRBJ2-5; d_call: -; cdr3_aa: CASSLVSAQETQYF; cdr3_nt: TGTGCCAGCAGCTTAGTTAGCGCCCAAGAGACCCAGTACTTC
cdr3_length: 13; v_call: TRBV28; clone_size: -; j_call: TRBJ1-1; d_call: TRBD1; cdr3_aa: CASSYRGGAIAFF; cdr3_nt: TGTGCCAGCAGTTACAGGGGGGGGGCCATAGCTTTCTTT
cdr3_length: 14; v_call: TRBV5-6; clone_size: -; j_call: TRBJ1-3; d_call: -; cdr3_aa: CASSLLSSGNTIYF; cdr3_nt: TGTGCCAGCAGCTTACTGAGCTCTGGAAACACCATATATTTT
cdr3_length: 15; v_call: TRBV7-7; clone_size: -; j_call: TRBJ2-5; d_call: -; cdr3_aa: CASSLRTNYEETQYF; cdr3_nt: TGTGCCAGCAGCCTCAGGACAAACTACGAAGAGACCCAGTACTTC
cdr3_length: 13; v_call: TRBV7-7; clone_size: -; j_call: TRBJ2-1; d_call: TRBD2; cdr3_aa: CASSPRGVGEQFF; cdr3_nt: TGTGCCAGCAGCCCTCGGGGGGTCGGTGAGCAGTTCTTC
cdr3_length: 16; v_call: TRBV6-5; clone_size: -; j_call: TRBJ2-3; d_call: TRBD2; cdr3_aa: CASSSVTSWVTDTQYF; cdr3_nt: TGTGCCAGCAGTTCTGTGACTAGCTGGGTGACAGATACGCAGTATTTT
cdr3_length: 16; v_call: TRBV6-5; clone_size: -; j_call: TRBJ1-2; d_call: -; cdr3_aa: CASSYEGTTGYYGYTF; cdr3_nt: TGTGCCAGCAGTTACGAGGGGACGACAGGCTATTATGGCTACACCTTC
cdr3_length: 13; v_call: TRBV2; clone_size: -; j_call: TRBJ2-2; d_call: -; cdr3_aa: CASRPDTTGELFF; cdr3_nt: TGTGCCAGCCGACCTGACACCACCGGGGAGCTGTTTTTT
cdr3_length: 13; v_call: TRBV5-1; clone_size: few; j_call: TRBJ2-7; d_call: -; cdr3_aa: CASYEGDSYEQYF; cdr3_nt: TGCGCCAGCTACGAGGGGGACTCCTACGAGCAGTACTTC
cdr3_length: 18; v_call: TRBV19; clone_size: -; j_call: TRBJ2-1; d_call: TRBD2; cdr3_aa: CASSIGLAGGSSYNEQFF; cdr3_nt: TGTGCCAGTAGTATAGGTCTAGCGGGGGGCAGCTCCTACAATGAGCAGTTCTTC
cdr3_length: 15; v_call: TRBV6-1; clone_size: -; j_call: TRBJ1-2; d_call: -; cdr3_aa: CASSEQPGAAYGYTF; cdr3_nt: TGTGCCAGCAGTGAACAACCAGGGGCTGCCTATGGCTACACCTTC
cdr3_length: 14; v_call: TRBV5-6; clone_size: few; j_call: TRBJ1-6; d_call: TRBD1; cdr3_aa: CASSTGQGHSPLHF; cdr3_nt: TGTGCCAGCAGTACGGGACAGGGTCATTCACCCCTCCACTTT
cdr3_length: 17; v_call: TRBV7-2; clone_size: once; j_call: TRBJ2-3; d_call: TRBD2; cdr3_aa: CASSLRLAGGETDTQYF; cdr3_nt: TGTGCCAGCAGCCTTAGACTAGCGGGGGGGGAGACAGATACGCAGTATTTT
cdr3_length: 20; v_call: TRBV1; clone_size: -; j_call: TRBJ2-1; d_call: -; cdr3_aa: CTSSHKGSGNGAISYNEQFF; cdr3_nt: TGCACCAGCAGCCACAAGGGCAGCGGCAATGGCGCAATTTCCTACAATGAGCAGTTCTTC
cdr3_length: 14; v_call: TRBV7-2; clone_size: -; j_call: TRBJ1-1; d_call: TRBD1; cdr3_aa: CASSPTGAPTEAFF; cdr3_nt: TGTGCCAGCAGCCCAACAGGGGCCCCCACTGAAGCTTTCTTT
cdr3_length: 13; v_call: TRBV5-4; clone_size: few; j_call: TRBJ1-2; d_call: -; cdr3_aa: CASSTGSNYGYTF; cdr3_nt: TGTGCCAGCAGCACAGGGAGTAACTATGGCTACACCTTC
cdr3_length: 15; v_call: TRBV6-6; clone_size: -; j_call: TRBJ1-1; d_call: -; cdr3_aa: CASSYSRGKNTEAFF; cdr3_nt: TGTGCCAGCAGTTACTCAAGGGGGAAGAACACTGAAGCTTTCTTT
cdr3_length: 16; v_call: TRBV6-6; clone_size: -; j_call: TRBJ2-5; d_call: TRBD2; cdr3_aa: CASSYSLAGGPGLTYF; cdr3_nt: TGTGCCAGCAGTTACTCACTAGCGGGAGGGCCTGGGTTGACGTACTTC
cdr3_length: 16; v_call: TRBV7-2; clone_size: -; j_call: TRBJ2-6; d_call: -; cdr3_aa: CASSLAGGAGANVLTF; cdr3_nt: TGTGCCAGCAGCTTAGCAGGGGGGGCTGGGGCCAACGTCCTGACTTTC
cdr3_length: 15; v_call: TRBV30; clone_size: -; j_call: TRBJ1-1; d_call: -; cdr3_aa: CASRWGYHLNTEAFF; cdr3_nt: TGTGCCTCCCGCTGGGGCTACCATTTGAACACTGAAGCTTTCTTT
cdr3_length: 12; v_call: TRBV6-4; clone_size: -; j_call: TRBJ1-5; d_call: -; cdr3_aa: CASNGGNQPQHF; cdr3_nt: TGTGCCAGCAACGGGGGGAATCAGCCCCAGCATTTT
cdr3_length: 15; v_call: TRBV5-8; clone_size: -; j_call: TRBJ1-4; d_call: -; cdr3_aa: CASSSPDRFWEKLFF; cdr3_nt: TGTGCCAGCAGCTCACCGGACAGATTCTGGGAAAAACTGTTTTTT
cdr3_length: 15; v_call: TRBV5-4; clone_size: -; j_call: TRBJ1-2; d_call: -; cdr3_aa: CASSAGTSQATSYTF; cdr3_nt: TGTGCCAGCAGCGCCGGGACATCCCAGGCTACTAGCTACACCTTC